The rows below give T cell receptor beta chains drawn from one sample of a study of CD8 T cells in Susac syndrome. TCRdb recomputed calls from the immunoSEQ multiplex PCR reads with MiXCR, one row per CDR3 protein. The sample carries about 200,000 distinct CDR3 sequences, 90% to 95% recorded once. The material sequenced was CD4+ T cells from PBMCs. Receptor source: a human donor with multiple sclerosis. Each CDR3 is given with its conserved first and last residue. Each record gives: CDR3 DNA, CDR3 protein, J gene, V gene, clone size, D gene. A D gene is named only where the DNA matches it firmly. Clone size, where shown, is once, few, many, or a class for clones that have expanded.

TGTGCCAGCAGCTTAGTCGGCCCCTATGGCTACACCTTC,CASSLVGPYGYTF,TRBJ1-2,TRBV11-1,.,.
TGCAGTGCTACCGCTACAGAGACCCAGTACTTC,CSATATETQYF,TRBJ2-5,TRBV20-1,.,.
TGTGCCACCACCCTCTCTGAGGCCAACGTCCTGACTTTC,CATTLSEANVLTF,TRBJ2-6,TRBV15,.,.
TGCAGCGTCGACCCCCAGGACGGCTACGAGCAGTACTTC,CSVDPQDGYEQYF,TRBJ2-7,TRBV29-1,once,.
TGTGCCATCAGTGAGTCGCGCGAAAAACTGTTTTTT,CAISESREKLFF,TRBJ1-4,TRBV10-3,.,.
TGTGCCAGCAGCCCGGACTGGTCCTACAATGAGCAGTTCTTC,CASSPDWSYNEQFF,TRBJ2-1,TRBV7-2,.,.
TGTGCCAGCAGTTACGGGGCAGGGGCGAACTATGGCTACACCTTC,CASSYGAGANYGYTF,TRBJ1-2,TRBV6-5,once,.
TGCAGCGTTGAAGATCGAGGGGCCCGCTCTGGGGCCAACGTCCTGACTTTC,CSVEDRGARSGANVLTF,TRBJ2-6,TRBV29-1,.,.
TGTGCCAGCAGCTTAACTAGACAGGGGGCCTCCTACGAGCAGTACTTC,CASSLTRQGASYEQYF,TRBJ2-7,TRBV7-3,.,TRBD1
TGCAGTGCTCCCGCGGGGGCTCACCAAGAGACCCAGTACTTC,CSAPAGAHQETQYF,TRBJ2-5,TRBV20-1,.,.
TGCAGTGCTACAACGAGAACAGATACGCAGTATTTT,CSATTRTDTQYF,TRBJ2-3,TRBV20-1,once,.
TGCAGTGCCAGGGGCGCGGAGCGAGCTCACAATGAGCAGTTCTTC,CSARGAERAHNEQFF,TRBJ2-1,TRBV20-1,.,.
TGTGCCAGCAGCGTAGACGCTTCGACTGAAGCTTTCTTT,CASSVDASTEAFF,TRBJ1-1,TRBV9,.,.